This TCR beta chain was sequenced for a study of T-cell reconstitution after alpha-beta-depleted transplantation in children. CDR1 and CDR2 from the germline V gene are SQVTM and ANQGSEA. Unmatched junction bases numbered 16, after V lost 1 base and J lost 6 bases. The CDR3 has 19 amino acids. It was with unique molecular identifiers that the TCRbeta library was prepared. TCRdb re-analysed the PCR reads in MiXCR, keeping a single row per CDR3 protein. The sample consists of 150,000 to 250,000 distinct CDR3 sequences, about 6% of them appearing once. This clonotype showed up many times. The antigen is undetermined. The study's findings and limits: Surviving recipient T cells and thymic progenitors underlay high day-60 TCRbeta diversity in some patients. Newly produced T cells mostly accounted for T-cell counts and diversity one year post-transplant. Alpha-beta T cells present about two months after transplant were reported to originate from several hundred expanded graft clones.

The material sequenced was PBMCs, taken before TCRalphabeta/CD19-depleted stem cell transplant. The sequence came from a girl less than two years old with combined immunodeficiency, due to receive a stem cell transplant. The chain has TRBV29-1 and TRBJ2-1, with 12 bases lining up with TRBD2. In nucleotides, the CDR3 is TGCAGCGTTGAAGCCCTCCCTAGCGGGGGGGCCTTATCTATCAATGAGCAGTTCTTC. Translated, it gives CSVEALPSGGALSINEQFF.